Listed below are T cell receptor beta chains from one sample, sequenced in a study of technical replicates of blood from a few donors. Sequencing used immunoSEQ multiplex PCR; TCRdb keeps in-frame clones, though not all of them. In the table there are more than 90,000 clones, around 95% of which are singletons. Specimen: T cells isolated from PBMCs. These receptors were taken from a human donor in good health. Both conserved end residues are part of each CDR3. Clone size, where shown, is once, few, many, or a class for clones that have expanded.

v_call | clone_size | cdr3_aa
TRBV5-6 | NA | CASSPVAGGDNEQFF
TRBV4-1 | NA | CASSQDPQQEETQYF
TRBV19 | NA | CASSRTDRSSYNEQFF
TRBV29-1 | NA | CSVERDIGNTIYF
TRBV5-6 | NA | CASRRDRSTYEQYF
TRBV10-3 | NA | CAISDADGTYEQYF
TRBV18 | NA | CASSPVSGQGAGNTIYF
TRBV7-8 | NA | CASSLDQRGADHSYNEQFF
TRBV27 | NA | CASRLAGVHTGELFF
TRBV13 | once | CAIPHKTATGELFF
TRBV2 | NA | CASSLGQYTGELFF
TRBV6-5 | NA | CASRWTGRTNYGYTF
TRBV6-5 | NA | CASSYSPGGNGYTF
TRBV5-5 | NA | CASTLDREIGGYTF
TRBV28 | NA | CASSLWTSGSYNEQFF
TRBV6-1 | NA | CASMLANRETQYF
TRBV4-1 | NA | CASSQIAASVSYNEQFF
TRBV5-4 | NA | CASSRPSGGLEDTQYF
TRBV5-1 | NA | CASSQGGVGYEQYF
TRBV6-4 | NA | CASSDDRTGGADTQYF
TRBV5-1 | NA | CASSLVRGNTEAFF
TRBV6-1 | NA | CASTELGQGSGYTF
TRBV6-5 | NA | CASSQGVSSGNTIYF
TRBV2 | NA | CAIEGDKQPTDTQYF
TRBV6-1 | once | CASSLTTEAFF
TRBV5-6 | NA | CASSLVGTGGTDTQYF
TRBV4-1 | NA | CASSQGTAGGQYTDTQYF
TRBV19 | NA | CASSIGTASNQPQHF
TRBV5-4 | NA | CASSTGQGAMNTEAFF
TRBV30 | NA | CAWATGDTQYF
TRBV28 | NA | CASRWDRGQKLFF
TRBV28 | NA | CASSVYRDSTLGQTQYF
TRBV7-9 | NA | CASSSVSRASGANVLTF
TRBV10-3 | NA | CAISEGEREASTDTQYF
TRBV7-6 | NA | CASSLTGEKLFF
TRBV19 | NA | CASSMMVAQETQYF
TRBV9 | once | CASSNKGSGDNSPLHF
TRBV7-3 | once | CASSLFPVLSGGTDTQYF
TRBV30 | NA | CAWSPLGRANTEAFF
TRBV18 | NA | CASSPWDSSMPEAFF
TRBV5-1 | NA | CASSTTGQQNQPQHF
TRBV4-2 | NA | CASSQDNQRGAYNEQFF
TRBV6-5 | few | CASSYSGQSLSYEQYF
TRBV4-1 | NA | CASSPEEGATNTEAFF
TRBV28 | NA | CASSLLRDKLTDTQYF
TRBV9 | NA | CASSPSQYF
TRBV6-4 | NA | CASSADRDTKRQYF
TRBV4-2 | NA | CASSQVGAGGANEQFF
TRBV19 | NA | CASSIAIPLAGTSSTDTQYF
TRBV7-9 | NA | CAFGQVGTEAFF
TRBV6-5 | NA | CASRENSGNTIYF
TRBV5-6 | NA | CASSLFFDGVQPQHF